This TCR beta chain was identified in a study of stem cell transplantation in POMP-related autoinflammatory disease. Data came from immunoSEQ multiplex PCR; TCRdb stores just in-frame clones and leaves some out. The sample lists 8,500 to 10,000 clones, roughly 77% seen once, with 4% to 5% in the top ten. In this sample, this clone is medium-sized (0.01 to 0.1%). The sequences come from CD4+ T cells from PBMCs, collected after stem cell transplantation. This sequence originates from a human patient with POMP-related autoinflammation and immune dysregulation (PRAID). The graft donor may be the source of some T cells.

The DNA for the CDR3 is TGTGCCAGCTCACCCCAGGGACAGGGGGCGTACGAGCAGTACTTC. As protein: CASSPQGQGAYEQYF. The chain carries TRBV18 and TRBJ2-7; 12 bases are shared with TRBD1. This CDR3 region has 15 residues. Per the germline V gene, CDR1 is KGHSH and CDR2 is LQKENI. The J segment lost 4 bases and the V segment lost 3 bases, leaving 4 bases of the junction unmatched.